The 20 T cell receptor beta chains below were found in one sample sequenced in a study of cytomegalovirus exposure and HLA in healthy donors. The primer mix had 60 Vbeta and 13 Jbeta primers. The repertoire was sequenced with immunoSEQ multiplex PCR; TCRdb's copy has only in-frame clones and lacks some. The data hold approximately 89,000 clones, with roughly four fifths observed a single time. Sequenced sample: PBMCs. Receptors originate from a human donor in good health.

V usage is TRBV7-6 and J usage is TRBJ1-5, with D possibly being TRBD1 (5 bases). This CDR3 comprises 16 residues. The germline V and J ends were trimmed by 5 bases and 1 base, with 15 bases remaining between them. From germline, CDR1 is SGHVS and CDR2 FNYEAQ. CDR3 protein: CASSGGLGGSNQPQHF. The CDR3 DNA is TGTGCCAGCAGCGGGGGATTGGGAGGAAGCAATCAGCCCCAGCATTTT.

The V gene is TRBV6-4, the J gene TRBJ1-5; no definite D call. V dropped 8 bases and J dropped 0 bases, with 8 bases sitting between them. This CDR3 has 13 residues. CDR1 is MRHNA and CDR2 is SNTAGT in the germline V gene. The CDR3 DNA reads as TGTGCCAGCTCGGCGGATAGCAATCAGCCCCAGCATTTT. The encoded protein is CASSADSNQPQHF.

The chain's CDR3 is CASSLGTGAAGELFF. The CDR3 DNA is TGTGCCAGCAGCTTGGGGACAGGGGCGGCCGGGGAGCTGTTTTTT. The J gene is TRBJ2-2, the V gene TRBV5-5; 9 nucleotides align to TRBD1. Germline V gene sequence: CDR1 SGHKS, CDR2 YYEKEE (reference sequence). With V trimmed by 0 bases and J by 6 bases, 3 bases remained unmatched. This CDR3 region has 15 residues.

The rearrangement uses TRBV25-1 and TRBJ2-5, with 10 positions matching TRBD2. The V gene end was trimmed by 3 bases and the J gene end by 4 bases; junction bases not matched to a gene: 8. The germline CDR1 and CDR2 sequences are MGHDK and SYGVNS. This CDR3 region has 16 residues. The DNA of the CDR3 is TGTGCCAGCAGTGATCTGCTAGCGGGGGCCGGAGAGACCCAGTACTTC. Translating it yields CASSDLLAGAGETQYF.

This clone has more than one count but fewer than ten. In DNA, the CDR3 is TGTGCCAGCAGTGTGGGGCGGACAACTATGGGTTCACCCCTCCACTTT. Protein sequence: CASSVGRTTMGSPLHF. The J gene is TRBJ1-6, the V gene TRBV6-1; the D gene is possibly TRBD1 (5 bases). V lost 4 bases and J 9 bases, leaving 19 bases between the germline ends. Germline CDR1 is MNHNS and CDR2 is SASEGT. CDR3 size: 16 residues.

This clone was found once. The same CDR3 is also encoded by other DNA sequences in this sample. The rearrangement links TRBV6-5 to TRBJ1-1; TRBD1 is a possible D gene (5 bases). Per the germline V gene, CDR1 is MNHEY and CDR2 is SVGAGI. The CDR3 consists of 12 residues. Deletions cut 8 bases from V and 4 bases from J, with 11 bases between. The CDR3: CASRGSATEAFF. CDR3 bases: TGTGCCAGCCGGGGGTCAGCCACTGAAGCTTTCTTT.

The chain recombines TRBV6-1 with TRBJ2-1; 10 bases align to TRBD1. The trim removed 8 bases at V and 4 bases at J, leaving 8 bases unmatched. CDR1 is MNHNS and CDR2 is SASEGT in the germline V gene. The CDR3 loop spans 15 amino acids. The CDR3 bases are TGTGCCAGCGGATGGACAGGGGGAAAATACAATGAGCAGTTCTTC. Amino acid sequence: CASGWTGGKYNEQFF.

The chain combines TRBV4-3 with TRBJ2-3, with 8 bases lining up with TRBD2. The CDR3 extends over 17 amino acids. J gave up 1 base and V 0 bases, and 6 bases lay outside the gene matches. CDR1 and CDR2 (germline): LGHNA, YSLEER. The CDR3 reads CASSQDLGLARTDTQYF. The DNA for the CDR3 is TGCGCCAGCAGCCAAGACCTTGGACTAGCTCGCACAGATACGCAGTATTTT.

The CDR3 DNA is TGCGCCAGCAGCTTGGACCCGGGGGGGCCCACAGATACGCAGTATTTT. It encodes CASSLDPGGPTDTQYF. V and J are TRBV5-1 and TRBJ2-3; the match to TRBD2 covers 8 bases. With 0 bases clipped from V and 2 bases from J, the junction kept 5 bases outside the gene matches. This CDR3 has 16 amino acids. Germline V gene sequence: CDR1 SGHRS, CDR2 YFSETQ. Full variable domain (remainder filled in from reference TRBV5-1 and TRBJ2-3): KAGVTQTPRYLIKTRGQQVTLSCSPISGHRSVSWYQQTPGQGLQFLFEYFSETQRNKGNFPGRFSGRQFSNSRSEMNVSTLELGDSALYLCASSLDPGGPTDTQYFGPGTRLTVL.

A few counts support this clone. The V call is TRBV14, the J call TRBJ1-1; D remains ambiguous. The CDR3 consists of 15 residues. V lost 4 bases and J 0 bases, leaving 12 bases between the germline ends. Germline V CDR1 and CDR2: SGHDN, FVKESK. CDR3 residues: CASSREGTMNTEAFF. CDR3 sequence (DNA): TGTGCCAGCAGCCGGGAGGGTACCATGAACACTGAAGCTTTCTTT. Using reference TRBV14 and TRBJ1-1 for the parts outside the CDR3, the full variable domain is EAGVTQFPSHSVIEKGQTVTLRCDPISGHDNLYWYRRVMGKEIKFLLHFVKESKQDESGMPNNRFLAERTGGTYSTLKVQPAELEDSGVYFCASSREGTMNTEAFFGQGTRLTVV.

The V gene is TRBV7-9, the J gene TRBJ1-2; D gene uncertain. V lost 4 bases, J lost 1 base, and 10 bases lay in between. The CDR3 consists of 14 residues. Germline V gives CDR1 SEHNR, CDR2 FQNEAQ (reference sequence). CDR3: CASSSRGGNYGYTF. CDR3 DNA: TGTGCCAGCAGCTCTAGAGGCGGTAACTATGGCTACACCTTC. The whole variable domain, filled in from reference TRBV7-9 and TRBJ1-2, reads DTGVSQNPRHKITKRGQNVTFRCDPISEHNRLYWYRQTLGQGPEFLTYFQNEAQLEKSRLLSDRFSAERPKGSFSTLEIQRTEQGDSAMYLCASSSRGGNYGYTFGSGTRLTVV.

Only a few counts were recorded for this clone. V gene TRBV5-1 combines with J gene TRBJ1-4, with D uncertain. CDR1 and CDR2 (germline): SGHRS, YFSETQ. With 1 base removed from V and 5 bases from J, the gap between germline ends came to 18 bases. The CDR3 length is 17 residues. The CDR3 nucleotides are TGCGCCAGCAGCTTGTATCCTCCGGCAGGCACGAATGAAAAACTGTTTTTT. Protein product: CASSLYPPAGTNEKLFF. Filled out from reference TRBV5-1 and TRBJ1-4, the complete variable domain reads KAGVTQTPRYLIKTRGQQVTLSCSPISGHRSVSWYQQTPGQGLQFLFEYFSETQRNKGNFPGRFSGRQFSNSRSEMNVSTLELGDSALYLCASSLYPPAGTNEKLFFGSGTQLSVL.

This clone was seen a few times. The J gene is TRBJ1-1, the V gene TRBV6-6, with 7 bases lining up with TRBD1. V shed 7 bases and J 8 bases; nucleotides not matched to a gene: 7. CDR3 length equals 12 residues. From germline, CDR1 is MNHNY and CDR2 SVGAGI (reference sequence). DNA of the CDR3: TGTGCCAGCACCGGGGACAGCGGAGAAGCTTTCTTT. The encoded protein is CASTGDSGEAFF.

The chain carries TRBV7-2 and TRBJ1-1, with D unclear. Trimming left V 1 base short and J 1 base short, with 4 bases between. Germline values: CDR1 SGHTA, CDR2 FQGNSA. CDR3 size: 13 residues. The chain's CDR3 is CASSLVQNTEAFF. CDR3 in DNA: TGTGCCAGCAGCTTAGTCCAGAACACTGAAGCTTTCTTT.

The chain recombines TRBV19 with TRBJ2-7; D is perhaps TRBD2 (6 bases). CDR3 length: 16 amino acids. Trimming took off 3 bases at V and 3 bases at J, with 18 bases between the two ends. CDR1 is LNHDA, CDR2 SQIVND, per germline (reference sequence). The CDR3 here is CASSIPGARGVYEQYF. The CDR3 DNA follows: TGTGCCAGTAGTATCCCGGGAGCGAGAGGAGTCTACGAGCAGTACTTC. The full variable domain, its missing parts supplied by reference TRBV19 and TRBJ2-7, is DGGITQSPKYLFRKEGQNVTLSCEQNLNHDAMYWYRQDPGQGLRLIYYSQIVNDFQKGDIAEGYSVSREKKESFPLTVTSAQKNPTAFYLCASSIPGARGVYEQYFGPGTRLTVT.

This clone was recorded only once. V and J are TRBV29-1 and TRBJ2-5; TRBD2 agrees at 15 bases. Germline CDR1 and CDR2: SQVTM and ANQGSEA. The CDR3 extends over 16 amino acids. The ends lost 4 bases at V and 3 bases at J; junction bases unmatched: 6. As DNA, the CDR3 is TGCAGCGTTGGGGGACTAGCGGGAGGAAGGGAAGAGACCCAGTACTTC. Protein: CSVGGLAGGREETQYF.

This chain links TRBV7-9 with TRBJ2-3; 7 nucleotides agree with TRBD1. From germline, CDR1 is SEHNR and CDR2 FQNEAQ (reference sequence). V gave up 2 bases and J gave up 3 bases; unmatched junction bases: 11. The CDR3 has 17 amino acids. CDR3 protein: CASSLWGRGLVTDTQYF. In DNA form, the CDR3 reads TGTGCCAGCAGCTTATGGGGCAGGGGGTTAGTTACAGATACGCAGTATTTT.

This clone showed up just once. The chain joins TRBV28 to TRBJ2-3; 11 bases align to TRBD2. The CDR3 contains 14 residues. J was trimmed by 8 bases and V by 3 bases; bases with no gene match: 4. Germline assignment: CDR1 MDHEN and CDR2 SYDVKM. The chain's CDR3 is CASSLDSGRGTQYF. CDR3 bases: TGTGCCAGCAGTTTGGATAGCGGGAGGGGTACGCAGTATTTT.

This clone showed up just a few times. The rearrangement uses TRBV5-6 and TRBJ1-1; D remains unclear. This CDR3 has 16 amino acids. The germline CDR1 and CDR2 sequences are SGHDT and YYEEEE. Trimming pared 2 bases from V and 0 bases from J, leaving 14 bases between. The CDR3: CASSFLTVGLNTEAFF. The CDR3 DNA follows: TGTGCCAGCAGCTTCCTTACAGTTGGATTGAACACTGAAGCTTTCTTT.

V and J are TRBV2 and TRBJ2-7; D call uncertain. V lost 7 bases and J 3 bases, leaving 4 bases between the germline ends. Per germline, CDR1 SNHLY and CDR2 FYNNEI. The CDR3 runs to 10 residues. CDR3 in DNA: TGTGCCAGCACCGGCTACGAGCAGTACTTC. Its protein product is CASTGYEQYF.